This is a list of T cell receptor beta chains from one sample in a study of patients and donors after allogeneic stem cell transplantation. TCRdb analysed the RT-PCR reads with MiXCR anew, one entry per CDR3 protein. Of over 130,000 distinct CDR3 sequences listed, about two fifths are singletons. Material: blood, either unsorted or a sorted T cell fraction (not recorded which). These receptors came from a human donor who was either an allogeneic HSCT recipient or a stem cell or donor lymphocyte infusion donor (not recorded which). It is not recorded whose cells these are; they may come from a transplant donor. CDR3s include the opening cysteine and the closing phenylalanine or tryptophan. The D gene is left open where the match is weak. Size values are once, few and many counts, or a class for expanded clones, and some rows have none.

>-|TRBV25-1|15|TRBD2|TRBJ2-3
TGTGCCAGCACAGGGCGGGGGGGCCTAGAAGATACGCAGTATTTT
CASTGRGGLEDTQYF
>few|TRBV27|16|TRBD2|TRBJ2-3
TGTGCCAGCAGCCTCATGGGCGGGGGGGCCTCGGATACGCAGTATTTT
CASSLMGGGASDTQYF
>few|TRBV20-1|14|-|TRBJ1-2
TGCAGTGCGAAGACAGGCTACTCTAACTATGGCTACACCTTC
CSAKTGYSNYGYTF
>-|TRBV20-1|13|TRBD1|TRBJ1-2
TGCAGTGCATCGGGACAGGCCAACTATGGCTACACCTTC
CSASGQANYGYTF
>-|TRBV4-1|15|-|TRBJ2-3
TGCGCCAGCCGGATTAGCGGCCTTAGCACAGATACGCAGTATTTT
CASRISGLSTDTQYF
>-|TRBV7-9|13|-|TRBJ1-5
TGTGCCAGCAGCTTAGATGTCGACAGGAGACAGCATTTT
CASSLDVDRRQHF
>-|TRBV10-3|15|-|TRBJ1-1
TGTGCCATCAGTGAGTCGCAACAGGCGAACACTGAAGCTTTCTTT
CAISESQQANTEAFF
>-|TRBV12-3/TRBV12-4|14|TRBD1|TRBJ1-2
TGTGCCATCGATACCCGGGACAGGGGGAATGGCTACACCTTC
CAIDTRDRGNGYTF
>-|TRBV7-6|13|TRBD1|TRBJ2-1
TGTGCCAGCAGCTCTGGACAGGGATATGAGCAGTTCTTC
CASSSGQGYEQFF
>few|TRBV6-2/TRBV6-3|15|TRBD1|TRBJ1-5
TGTGCCAGCAGTTATAGACAGGGGGGCAATCAGCCCCAGCATTTT
CASSYRQGGNQPQHF
>few|TRBV10-3|15|-|TRBJ1-1
TGTGCCATCAGTGAGTGGTCGGGGGGGAACACTGAAGCTTTCTTT
CAISEWSGGNTEAFF
>-|TRBV25-1|14|-|TRBJ1-1
TGTGCCAGCAGTGAGGACAGAGAGAACACTGAAGCTTTCTTT
CASSEDRENTEAFF
>-|TRBV7-3|14|-|TRBJ1-1
TGTGCCAGCAGCTTATACAGGCTGAACACTGAAGCTTTCTTT
CASSLYRLNTEAFF
>-|TRBV28|15|TRBD1|TRBJ2-7
TGTGCCAGCAGTTTTACGGACAGGGTCTCCTACGAGCAGTACTTC
CASSFTDRVSYEQYF
>few|TRBV6-2/TRBV6-3|14|-|TRBJ1-1
TGTGCCAGCAGTTACTCGAAAGGGGACACTGAAGCTTTCTTT
CASSYSKGDTEAFF
>-|TRBV29-1|12|-|TRBJ1-1
TGCAGCGTTGAAGAAGGGAACACTGAAGCTTTCTTT
CSVEEGNTEAFF
>-|TRBV20-1|15|-|TRBJ2-7
TGCAGTGCTAGGACACACAACTCCGTTCGGGGCGAGCAGTACTTC
CSARTHNSVRGEQYF